This T cell receptor (beta chain) appears in the sequencing data of a study of beta chain features in type 1 diabetes. Findings and limits, study-wide: Researchers cautioned that cDNA sequencing could over-represent cells with high TCR expression.

Sorting that relied on CD45RO/CCR7/CD25/CD127/CD95/CD27 yielded CD4+ naive, central memory, regulatory and stem cell-like memory cells. Expressed TCRB transcripts were sequenced after all isolated RNA was converted to cDNA. Sequencing was performed with immunoSEQ multiplex PCR; in TCRdb, only in-frame clones are kept and a portion is missing. The table has 150,000 to 200,000 clones, 7.5% to 10% seen once; the top ten hold 2.3%. About this clone: The antigen remains undetermined.

Trimming removed 8 bases from V and 7 bases from J; junction bases left unmatched: 10. This CDR3 spans 12 amino acids. CDR1 and CDR2 from the germline V gene are SQVTM and ANQGSEA. Specimen: central memory CD4+ T cells from blood. This sequence joins TRBV29-1 and TRBJ1-2; TRBD1 matches at 7 bases. The TCR originated in a woman aged 18-29 years in good health. DNA for the CDR3: TGCAGCTTCTCGGAGGGGGCTAGTGGCTACACCTTC. This sequence encodes CSFSEGASGYTF. The entire variable domain, with the rest obtained from reference TRBV29-1 and TRBJ1-2, is as follows: SAVISQKPSRDICQRGTSLTIQCQVDSQVTMMFWYRQQPGQSLTLIATANQGSEATYESGFVIDKFPISRPNLTFSTLTVSNMSPEDSSIYLCSFSEGASGYTFGSGTRLTVV.